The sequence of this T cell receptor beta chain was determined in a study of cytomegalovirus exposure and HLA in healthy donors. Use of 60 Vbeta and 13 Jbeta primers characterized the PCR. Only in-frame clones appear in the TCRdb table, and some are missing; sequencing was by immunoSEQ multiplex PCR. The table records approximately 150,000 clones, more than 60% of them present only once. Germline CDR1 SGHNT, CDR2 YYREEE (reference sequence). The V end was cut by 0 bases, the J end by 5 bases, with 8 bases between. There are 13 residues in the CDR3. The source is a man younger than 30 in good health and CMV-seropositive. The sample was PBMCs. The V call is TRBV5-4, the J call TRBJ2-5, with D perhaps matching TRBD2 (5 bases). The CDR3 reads CASSLERQETQYF. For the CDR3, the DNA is TGTGCCAGCAGCTTGGAGCGGCAGGAGACCCAGTACTTC.